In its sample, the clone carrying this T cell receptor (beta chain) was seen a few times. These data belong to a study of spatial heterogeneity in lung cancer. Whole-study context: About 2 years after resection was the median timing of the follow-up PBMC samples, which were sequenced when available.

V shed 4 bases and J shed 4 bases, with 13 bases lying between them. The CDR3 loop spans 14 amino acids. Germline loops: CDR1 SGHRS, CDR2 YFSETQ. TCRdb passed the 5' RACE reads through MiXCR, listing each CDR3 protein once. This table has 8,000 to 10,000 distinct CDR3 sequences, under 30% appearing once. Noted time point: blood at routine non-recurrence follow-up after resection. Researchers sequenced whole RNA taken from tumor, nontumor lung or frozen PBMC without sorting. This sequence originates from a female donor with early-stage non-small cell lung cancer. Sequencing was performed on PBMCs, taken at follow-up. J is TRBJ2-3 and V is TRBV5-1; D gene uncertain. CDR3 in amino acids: CASSRRWVPDTQYF. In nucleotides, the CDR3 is TGCGCCAGCAGCCGGAGATGGGTCCCAGATACGCAGTATTTT.